The 5 T cell receptor beta chains below all came from one sample that was sequenced in a study. TRBV12-4/TRBJ1-2 clonotypes were amplified with adaptor-ligated barcode primers. TCRdb called the multiplex PCR reads again in MiXCR, with one record for every CDR3 protein. The sample lists 900 to 1,200 distinct CDR3 sequences; 6.5% to 8% were seen once. The source material was memory CD4+ T cells sorted from blood. Subset: memory CD4+ T cells, CD4+CD45RO+CD25-. The receptors stem from a female donor with breast cancer.

In its sample, this clonotype is medium-sized (0.01 to 0.1%). V gene TRBV12-3 or TRBV12-4 combines with J gene TRBJ1-2; the D gene is possibly TRBD1 (5 bases). V lost 6 bases and J lost 2, with 22 bases in between. This CDR3 spans 17 amino acids. The DNA for the CDR3 is TGTGCCAGCAGGCGACTCCACCGGGGCAGAAGAAACTATGGCTACACCTTC. It encodes CASRRLHRGRRNYGYTF.

Within the sample, this clonotype is medium-sized. The chain recombines TRBV12-3 or TRBV12-4 with TRBJ1-2, with unresolved D. V shed 3 bases and J shed 3 bases, with 5 bases lying between them. This CDR3 has 12 amino acids. This CDR3 is CASSFMDYGYTF. For the CDR3, the DNA is TGTGCCAGCAGTTTTATGGACTATGGCTACACCTTC.

This clonotype is medium-sized. The chain couples TRBV12-3 or TRBV12-4 to TRBJ1-2; no firm D call. This CDR3 contains 15 residues. With 4 bases removed from V and 0 bases from J, the gap between germline ends came to 12 bases. The CDR3 reads CASSSHGDTNYGYTF. The CDR3 bases are TGTGCCAGCAGTTCCCACGGAGATACTAACTATGGCTACACCTTC.

This clonotype is deemed large. The rearrangement links TRBV12-3 or TRBV12-4 to TRBJ1-2; unclear D gene. The CDR3 is 14 amino acids. Trimming removed 8 bases from V and 5 bases from J, with 18 bases in between. The CDR3 protein is CASGAMDIIYGYTF. The CDR3 DNA sequence: TGTGCCAGCGGTGCGATGGATATAATATATGGCTACACCTTC.

The rearrangement links TRBV12-3 or TRBV12-4 to TRBJ1-2; 7 bases agree with TRBD1. The V segment lost 3 bases and the J segment 4 bases; nucleotides outside the gene matches: 5. There are 14 residues in the CDR3. CDR3 sequence (DNA): TGTGCCAGCAGTTTTGACAGGGTATCCTATGGCTACACCTTC. The encoded protein is CASSFDRVSYGYTF.